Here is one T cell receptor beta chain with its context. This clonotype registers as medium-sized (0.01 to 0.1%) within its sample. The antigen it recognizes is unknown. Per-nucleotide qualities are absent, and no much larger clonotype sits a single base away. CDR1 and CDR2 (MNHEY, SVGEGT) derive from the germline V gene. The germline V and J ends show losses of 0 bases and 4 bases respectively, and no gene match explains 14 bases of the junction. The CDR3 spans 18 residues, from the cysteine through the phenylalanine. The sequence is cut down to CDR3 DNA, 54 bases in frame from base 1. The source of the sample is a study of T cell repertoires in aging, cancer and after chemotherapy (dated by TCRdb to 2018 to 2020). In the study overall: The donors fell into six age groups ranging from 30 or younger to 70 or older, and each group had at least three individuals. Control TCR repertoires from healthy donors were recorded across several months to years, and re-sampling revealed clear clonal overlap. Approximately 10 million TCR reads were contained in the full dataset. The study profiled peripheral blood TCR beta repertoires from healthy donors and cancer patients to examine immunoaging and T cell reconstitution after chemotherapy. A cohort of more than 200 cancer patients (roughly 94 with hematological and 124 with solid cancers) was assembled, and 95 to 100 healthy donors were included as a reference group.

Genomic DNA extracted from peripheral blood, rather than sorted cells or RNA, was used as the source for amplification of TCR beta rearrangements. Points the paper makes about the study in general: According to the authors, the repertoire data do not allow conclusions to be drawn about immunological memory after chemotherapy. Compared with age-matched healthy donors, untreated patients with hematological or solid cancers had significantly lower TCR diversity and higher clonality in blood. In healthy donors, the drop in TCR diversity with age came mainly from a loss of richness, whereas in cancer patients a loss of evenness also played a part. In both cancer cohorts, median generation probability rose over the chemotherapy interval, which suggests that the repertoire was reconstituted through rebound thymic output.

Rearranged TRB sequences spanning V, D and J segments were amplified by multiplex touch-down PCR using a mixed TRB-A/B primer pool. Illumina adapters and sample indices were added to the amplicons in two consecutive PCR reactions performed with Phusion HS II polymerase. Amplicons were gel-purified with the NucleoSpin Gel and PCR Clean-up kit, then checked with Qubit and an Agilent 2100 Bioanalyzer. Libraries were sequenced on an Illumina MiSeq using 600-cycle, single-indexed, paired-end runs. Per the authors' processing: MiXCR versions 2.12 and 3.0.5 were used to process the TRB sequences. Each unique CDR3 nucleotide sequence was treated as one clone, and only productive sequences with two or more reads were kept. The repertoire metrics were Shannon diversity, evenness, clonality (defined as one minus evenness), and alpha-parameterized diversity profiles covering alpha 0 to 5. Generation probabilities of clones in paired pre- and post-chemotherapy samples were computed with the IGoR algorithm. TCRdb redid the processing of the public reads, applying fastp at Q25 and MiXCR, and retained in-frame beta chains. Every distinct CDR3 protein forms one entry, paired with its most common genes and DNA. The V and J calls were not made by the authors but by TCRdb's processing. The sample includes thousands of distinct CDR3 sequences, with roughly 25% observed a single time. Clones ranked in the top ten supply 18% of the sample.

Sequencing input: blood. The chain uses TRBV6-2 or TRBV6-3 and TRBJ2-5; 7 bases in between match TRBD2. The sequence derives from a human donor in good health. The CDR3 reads CASSYSRSRGIAGETQYF. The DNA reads TGTGCCAGCAGTTACTCGAGGTCCCGGGGGATAGCGGGAGAGACCCAGTACTTC.